The clone carrying this T cell receptor (beta chain) was seen a handful of times. Its antigen is as yet unknown. The time point: cycle 4 day 1 (C4D1), after 6 weeks of nivolumab. Each patient's relapse followed autologous stem cell transplantation, and brentuximab vedotin exposure varied. This sample is part of a study of PD-1 blockade in classical Hodgkin lymphoma. Some clones are missing from TCRdb's copy, which holds only in-frame ones; the method was immunoSEQ multiplex PCR. Here the sample spans tens of thousands of clones, approximately 80% being singletons. With V trimmed by 7 bases and J by 5 bases, 12 bases remained unmatched. This CDR3 is 15 amino acids long. CDR1 and CDR2 (germline): MNHNY, SVGAGI (reference sequence). Study-wide points: In newly diagnosed patients, baseline TCR diversity was reportedly below that of healthy donors.

This receptor was identified in a human donor with classical Hodgkin lymphoma. Sample: peripheral blood mononuclear cells (PBMCs), taken before the fourth cycle of nivolumab. The chain recombines TRBV6-6 with TRBJ2-5; 8 bases are a match to TRBD2. The CDR3 is CASNPGRGGQETQYF. The CDR3 bases are TGTGCCAGCAACCCAGGCCGGGGGGGGCAGGAGACCCAGTACTTC.